Listed here are 5 T cell receptor beta chains from one sample, sequenced in a study of CD8+CD57+ T cells in acquired aplastic anemia (dated by TCRdb to the late 2010s). Sequencing took place on an Illumina HiSeq 2000. TCR beta VDJ combination and CDR3 sequence profiling used genomic DNA as the template. The raw public data were reprocessed by TCRdb itself: fastp quality trimming at Q25, MiXCR clonotype calling, in-frame beta chains only. Each CDR3 protein appears once, grouped with its most common genes and DNA. This sample is represented by 250,000 to 350,000 distinct CDR3 sequences; approximately 57% of them were singletons. Roughly 8% of the sample lies in the top ten. The sequencing sample was made of sorted CD4+, CD8+, or CD8+CD57+ T cells (not recorded which) from PBMCs. Every receptor here comes from a human donor with severe aplastic anemia or a healthy control (not recorded which).

The chain combines TRBV20-1 with TRBJ2-3, with 9 bases identical to TRBD1. Germline assignment: CDR1 DFQATT and CDR2 SNEGSKA (reference sequence). V was pared by 4 bases and J by 2 bases, with 13 bases of the junction left unmatched. The CDR3 is 17 residues long. CDR3 sequence: CSAKDAGTGLTTDTQYF. CDR3 DNA sequence: TGCAGTGCTAAGGACGCCGGGACAGGGCTGACCACAGATACGCAGTATTTT.

V and J are TRBV10-3 and TRBJ1-6; 8 nucleotides line up with TRBD1. The V and J ends lost 8 bases and 10 bases, in that order; junction bases with no gene match: 19. The CDR3 is made up of 17 amino acids. Per the germline V gene, CDR1 is ENHRY and CDR2 is SYGVKD. The CDR3 spells CAIAAHGTGLFGSPLHF. Here the CDR3 DNA reads TGTGCCATCGCCGCACACGGGACAGGTCTTTTCGGGTCACCCCTCCACTTT.

Concerning this clonotype itself: A junction boundary mismatches the germline segment, possibly from a read error. The genes are TRBV7-3 and TRBJ1-1, with 7 bases matching TRBD1. Germline CDR1 is SGHTA and CDR2 is FQGTGA. The CDR3 spans 19 residues. CDR3 coding DNA: TGCGCCAGCAGCCAAGGTACCGGACGGGTGGACAGGCGGAACACTGAAGCTTTCTTT. Its protein is CASSQGTGRVDRRNTEAFF.

For the CDR3, the DNA is TGTGCCAGCAGCACGAGGGACAGGGTGAACACTGAAGCTTTCTTT. Amino acids: CASSTRDRVNTEAFF. The chain links TRBV7-9 to TRBJ1-1; 9 bases match TRBD1. Trimming took 5 bases from V and 0 from J; bases not matched to a gene: 4. Germline V CDR1 and CDR2: SEHNR, FQNEAQ (reference sequence). The CDR3 has 15 amino acids.

The V and J genes are TRBV12-3 or TRBV12-4 and TRBJ2-5, with D unresolved. V was cut by 1 base and J by 2 bases, with 8 bases left in between. This CDR3 spans 14 amino acids. CDR3 loop: CASSLGWQQETQYF. The CDR3 nucleotides are TGTGCCAGCAGTTTAGGGTGGCAGCAAGAGACCCAGTACTTC.